The T cell receptor beta chain described here comes from a study of cytomegalovirus exposure and HLA in healthy donors. Study-level findings and limits: CMV serostatus was the only recorded immune exposure for donors. Accurate prediction of HLA-A and HLA-B alleles (for most subjects) was reportedly achieved from TCR beta sequences. Within a later analysis, the majority of CMV-associated TCR beta chains appeared HLA-restricted.

Note on this clone: Its target is unknown.

Germline V gene sequence: CDR1 ENHRY, CDR2 SYGVKD. This CDR3 is 15 amino acids long. V was clipped by 1 base and J by 9 bases; unmatched bases: 9. A multiplex PCR was run with 60 Vbeta primers and 13 Jbeta primers. This table comes from immunoSEQ multiplex PCR, and its TCRdb copy is limited to in-frame clones, with some not included. The data contain under 150,000 clones, approximately 80% of them singletons. Sequencing used PBMCs. V is TRBV10-3 and J is TRBJ2-1; TRBD2 aligns across 7 bases. The TCR was taken from a woman in her twenties or thirties in good health and CMV-seropositive. In nucleotides, the CDR3 is TGTGCCATCAGTGAGTACAACGGGGGGTACGGTGAGCAGTTCTTC. This gives the protein CAISEYNGGYGEQFF.